This T cell receptor (beta chain) originates from a study of Graves' ophthalmopathy and Graves' hyperthyroidism. RNA transcripts were the template, and TCR beta CDR3 regions were amplified from them. RT-PCR in the first round used HTBI primers; a second-round multiplex PCR followed. Using its own MiXCR run on the multiplex PCR reads, TCRdb lists one record per CDR3 protein. The sample contains 650,000 to 900,000 distinct CDR3 sequences, 35% to 50% of which appear only once. In this sample, this clonotype turned up a few times. V was pared by 4 bases and J by 7 bases, with 11 bases of the junction left unmatched. This CDR3 has 16 amino acids. Germline V gene data show CDR1 as SGDLS and CDR2 as YYNGEE.

The genes are TRBV9 and TRBJ1-4, with 9 bases that match TRBD1. This receptor was obtained from an adult man with Graves' ophthalmopathy. The sequenced material came from peripheral blood. CDR3 in amino acids: CASSTYSGTGSEKLFF. The CDR3 DNA sequence: TGTGCCAGCAGCACCTACTCCGGGACAGGGAGTGAAAAACTGTTTTTT.